This T cell receptor beta chain was documented in a study of PD-1 blockade in classical Hodgkin lymphoma. Across the whole study: Nivolumab was given intravenously to patients at 3 mg/kg every 2 weeks.

CDR3 length: 16 residues. Germline assignment: CDR1 LNHDA and CDR2 SQIVND (reference sequence). V dropped 7 bases and J dropped 0 bases, with 16 bases sitting between them. Each patient experienced a relapse that followed autologous stem cell transplantation, and brentuximab vedotin exposure varied. Here immunoSEQ multiplex PCR was the method, and the copy in TCRdb shows in-frame clones only, minus some. The sample carries 9,500 to 10,000 clones, about 94% recorded once. The chain combines TRBV19 with TRBJ1-5; D gene ambiguous. The receptor was derived from a human donor with classical Hodgkin lymphoma. The input for sequencing was peripheral blood mononuclear cells (PBMCs), taken at baseline. CDR3 region: CASITSIGISNQPQHF. CDR3 DNA sequence: TGTGCCAGTATCACTTCGATCGGGATTAGCAATCAGCCCCAGCATTTT.